The sample holds a few counts of the clone carrying this T cell receptor beta chain. Its target is not known. These data belong to a study of CD8 T cells in ankylosing spondylitis. The CDR3 sequence is 16 residues long. The J segment lost 3 bases and the V segment lost 2 bases, leaving 3 bases of the junction unmatched. Germline CDR1 and CDR2: MGHRA and YSYEKL. General study points: Characteristic, it appeared, of ankylosing spondylitis blood was a TCR beta motif of about eight highly homologous variants.

With molecular barcodes, quantitative 5'-RACE was used to make the TCR beta libraries. In TCRdb, the 5' RACE reads were re-called with MiXCR into one record per CDR3 protein. The table lists 130,000 or so distinct CDR3 sequences, roughly 18% of them singletons. This rearrangement joins TRBV4-1 to TRBJ2-1; 11 bases align to TRBD1. The source is a male donor with ankylosing spondylitis. The sequenced material came from blood, either unsorted or a sorted T cell fraction (not recorded which). This chain's CDR3 is CASSQSGTGGYNEQFF. CDR3 nucleotides: TGCGCCAGCAGCCAAAGTGGGACAGGGGGCTACAATGAGCAGTTCTTC.